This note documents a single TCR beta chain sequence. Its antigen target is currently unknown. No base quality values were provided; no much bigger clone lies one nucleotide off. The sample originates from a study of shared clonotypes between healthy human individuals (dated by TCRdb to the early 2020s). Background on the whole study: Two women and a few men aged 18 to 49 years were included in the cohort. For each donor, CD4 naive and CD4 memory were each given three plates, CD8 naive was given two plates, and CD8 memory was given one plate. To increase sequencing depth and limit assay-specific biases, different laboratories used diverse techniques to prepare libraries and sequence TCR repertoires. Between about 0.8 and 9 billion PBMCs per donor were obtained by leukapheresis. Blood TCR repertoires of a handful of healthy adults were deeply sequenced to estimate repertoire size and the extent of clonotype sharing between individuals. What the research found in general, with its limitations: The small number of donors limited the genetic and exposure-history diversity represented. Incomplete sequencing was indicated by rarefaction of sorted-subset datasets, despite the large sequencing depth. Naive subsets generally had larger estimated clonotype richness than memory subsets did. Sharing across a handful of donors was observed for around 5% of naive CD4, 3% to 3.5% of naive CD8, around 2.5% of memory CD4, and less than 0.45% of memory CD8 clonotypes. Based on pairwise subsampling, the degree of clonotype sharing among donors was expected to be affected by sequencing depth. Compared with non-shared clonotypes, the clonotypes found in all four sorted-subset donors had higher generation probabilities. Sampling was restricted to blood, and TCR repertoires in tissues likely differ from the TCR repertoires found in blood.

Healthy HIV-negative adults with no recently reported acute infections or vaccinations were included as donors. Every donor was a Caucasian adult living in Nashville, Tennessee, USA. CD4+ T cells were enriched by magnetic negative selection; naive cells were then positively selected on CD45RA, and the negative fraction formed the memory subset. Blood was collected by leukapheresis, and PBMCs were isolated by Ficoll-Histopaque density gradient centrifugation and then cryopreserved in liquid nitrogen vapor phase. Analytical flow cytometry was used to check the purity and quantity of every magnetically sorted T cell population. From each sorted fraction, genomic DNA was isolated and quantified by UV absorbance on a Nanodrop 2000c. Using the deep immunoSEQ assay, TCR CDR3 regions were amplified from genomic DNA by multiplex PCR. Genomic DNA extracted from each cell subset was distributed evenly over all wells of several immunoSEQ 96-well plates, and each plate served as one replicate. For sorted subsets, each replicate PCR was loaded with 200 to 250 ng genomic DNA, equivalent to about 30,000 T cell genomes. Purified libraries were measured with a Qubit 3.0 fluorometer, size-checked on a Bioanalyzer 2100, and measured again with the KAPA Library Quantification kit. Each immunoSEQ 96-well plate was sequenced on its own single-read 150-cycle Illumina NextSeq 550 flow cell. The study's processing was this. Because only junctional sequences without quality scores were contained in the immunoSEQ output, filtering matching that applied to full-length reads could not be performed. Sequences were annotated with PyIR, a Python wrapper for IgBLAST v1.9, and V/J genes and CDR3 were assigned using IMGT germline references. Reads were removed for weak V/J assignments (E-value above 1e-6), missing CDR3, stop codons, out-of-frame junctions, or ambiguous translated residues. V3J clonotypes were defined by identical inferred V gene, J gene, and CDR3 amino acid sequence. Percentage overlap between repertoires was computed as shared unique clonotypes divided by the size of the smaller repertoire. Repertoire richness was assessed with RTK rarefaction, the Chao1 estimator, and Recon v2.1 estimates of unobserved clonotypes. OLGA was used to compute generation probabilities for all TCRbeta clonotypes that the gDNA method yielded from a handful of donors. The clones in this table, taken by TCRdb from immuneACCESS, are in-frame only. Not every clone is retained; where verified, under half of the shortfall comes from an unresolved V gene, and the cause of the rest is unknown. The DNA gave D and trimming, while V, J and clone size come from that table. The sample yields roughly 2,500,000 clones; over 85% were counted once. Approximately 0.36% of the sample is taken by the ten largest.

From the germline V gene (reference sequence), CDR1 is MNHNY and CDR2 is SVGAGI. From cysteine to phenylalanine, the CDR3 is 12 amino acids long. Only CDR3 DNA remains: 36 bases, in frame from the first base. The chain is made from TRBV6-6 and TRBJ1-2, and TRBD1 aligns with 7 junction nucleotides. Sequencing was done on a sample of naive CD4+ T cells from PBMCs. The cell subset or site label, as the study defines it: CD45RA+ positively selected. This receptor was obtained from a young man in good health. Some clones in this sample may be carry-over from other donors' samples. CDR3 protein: CVLGGKGDGYTF. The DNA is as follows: TGTGTCTTAGGGGGCAAAGGGGATGGCTACACCTTC.